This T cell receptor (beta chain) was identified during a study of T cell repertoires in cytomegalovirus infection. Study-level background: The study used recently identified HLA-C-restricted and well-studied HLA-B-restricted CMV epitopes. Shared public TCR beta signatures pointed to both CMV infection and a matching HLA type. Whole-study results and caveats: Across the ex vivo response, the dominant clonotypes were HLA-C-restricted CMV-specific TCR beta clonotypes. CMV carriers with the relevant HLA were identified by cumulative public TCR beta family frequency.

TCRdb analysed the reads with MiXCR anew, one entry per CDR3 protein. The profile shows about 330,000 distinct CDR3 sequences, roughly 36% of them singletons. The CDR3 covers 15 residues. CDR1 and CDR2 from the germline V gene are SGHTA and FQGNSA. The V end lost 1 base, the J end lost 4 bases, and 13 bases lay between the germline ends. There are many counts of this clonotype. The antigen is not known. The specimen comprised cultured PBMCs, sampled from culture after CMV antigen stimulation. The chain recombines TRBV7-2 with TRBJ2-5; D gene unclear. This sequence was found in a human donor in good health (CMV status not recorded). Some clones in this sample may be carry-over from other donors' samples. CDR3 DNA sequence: TGTGCCAGCAGCTTAGACCCCAGACCTCGAGAGACCCAGTACTTC. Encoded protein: CASSLDPRPRETQYF.